A selection of T cell receptor beta chains follows, all from one sample in a study of siplizumab effects on memory and regulatory T cells. Some clones are missing from TCRdb's copy, which holds only in-frame ones; the method was immunoSEQ multiplex PCR. The sample includes roughly 50,000 clones, under 98% seen only once; the top ten take 0.55% to 0.65%. Sequenced sample: naive CD4+ T cells sorted from blood. The origin of the receptors is a human donor in good health. The CDR3 runs from the conserved cysteine through the conserved F or W. The D gene is left open where the match is weak. Clone size is not always given. Where it is, it says once, few, many or a class for expanded clones.

V: TRBV7-6; size: once; D: -; J: TRBJ1-1; DNA: TGTGCCAGCAGCTGGGGACAAGGGAACACTGAAGCTTTCTTT; CDR3: CASSWGQGNTEAFF
V: TRBV7-2; size: -; D: -; J: TRBJ2-1; DNA: TGTGCCAGCAGCCCACAGGACGACTCCTACAATGAGCAGTTCTTC; CDR3: CASSPQDDSYNEQFF
V: TRBV6-1; size: once; D: -; J: TRBJ2-6; DNA: TGTGCCAGCAGTGTCCACAGGGCTGGGGCCAACGTCCTGACTTTC; CDR3: CASSVHRAGANVLTF
V: TRBV30; size: -; D: TRBD2; J: TRBJ2-5; DNA: TGTGCTACGGGGGTCAGCGGGAGATTCGAGACCCAGTACTTC; CDR3: CATGVSGRFETQYF
V: TRBV4-2; size: -; D: -; J: TRBJ2-5; DNA: TGTGCCAGCAGCCAAGAATGGTCGGGGGTCCGAAAAGAGACCCAGTACTTC; CDR3: CASSQEWSGVRKETQYF
V: TRBV6-6; size: -; D: TRBD1; J: TRBJ1-2; DNA: TGTGCCAGCAGTTGGAGCCGGGACAGAAGAGGTGGCTACACCTTC; CDR3: CASSWSRDRRGGYTF
V: TRBV19; size: -; D: -; J: TRBJ2-5; DNA: TGTGCCAGTAGTATAGATCAGGGGTGGGGGACCCAGTACTTC; CDR3: CASSIDQGWGTQYF
V: TRBV28; size: -; D: TRBD1; J: TRBJ1-1; DNA: TGTGCCAGCAGGGTCTTATCGGGACAGAGCACTGAAGCTTTCTTT; CDR3: CASRVLSGQSTEAFF
V: TRBV30; size: -; D: -; J: TRBJ2-5; DNA: TGTGCCTGGAGTGCCGGGCAGGGGTTGCAAGAGACCCAGTACTTC; CDR3: CAWSAGQGLQETQYF
V: TRBV21-1; size: -; D: -; J: TRBJ1-2; DNA: TGTGCCAGCAGCAAAGAGACAGGGGGTCCGGGCTACACCTTC; CDR3: CASSKETGGPGYTF
V: TRBV28; size: -; D: TRBD1; J: TRBJ2-7; DNA: TGTGCCAGCAGCCCTTCGGGACAGCTGATCTACGAGCAGTACTTC; CDR3: CASSPSGQLIYEQYF
V: TRBV2; size: -; D: -; J: TRBJ2-7; DNA: TGTGCCAGCAGTGAAGACCGCAGAAGCTCCTACGAGCAGTACTTC; CDR3: CASSEDRRSSYEQYF
V: TRBV11-3; size: -; D: TRBD2; J: TRBJ2-7; DNA: TGTGCCAGCAGCTCCAGAGCGGGAGTCGCTTCCTACGAGCAGTACTTC; CDR3: CASSSRAGVASYEQYF
V: TRBV6-5; size: -; D: TRBD1; J: TRBJ1-2; DNA: TGTGCCAGCAGTTACTCGAGCAGGGGGAAAGGCTACACCTTC; CDR3: CASSYSSRGKGYTF
V: TRBV6-6; size: -; D: -; J: TRBJ1-3; DNA: TGTGGTTCCCTAGGTGACAGCTCTGGAAACACCATATATTTT; CDR3: CGSLGDSSGNTIYF